This passage covers 2 T cell receptor beta chains from one sample sequenced in a study of long-term antiretroviral therapy in people with HIV. Survey-level resolution applied to immunoSEQ assay v3.0. The repertoire was sequenced with immunoSEQ multiplex PCR; TCRdb's copy has only in-frame clones and lacks some. The sample lists some 20,000 clones, approximately 86% occurring once. The sample here was unsorted PBMCs, taken 0.5 years after starting antiretroviral therapy. These receptors all come from a man in his forties with HIV.

This clone showed up just once. The J gene is TRBJ2-1, the V gene TRBV6-5; 9 bases fit TRBD1. The CDR3 is 15 amino acids. Germline V lookup: CDR1 MNHEY, CDR2 SVGAGI. Trimming took 6 bases from V and 9 from J; bases not matched to a gene: 12. CDR3 protein: CASRGQGLSSGEQFF. The DNA for the CDR3 is TGTGCCAGCAGGGGACAGGGTCTTTCTTCGGGTGAGCAGTTCTTC.

The chain combines TRBV5-1 with TRBJ2-1, with 8 positions matching TRBD2. CDR3 length: 18 residues. CDR1 is SGHRS, CDR2 YFSETQ, per germline. Germline trimming cut 4 bases from V and 1 base from J; bases unmatched to any gene: 13. The CDR3 loop reads CASSVNPTSGLSYNEQFF. The CDR3 DNA reads as TGCGCCAGCAGCGTAAACCCCACTAGCGGCCTATCCTACAATGAGCAGTTCTTC.